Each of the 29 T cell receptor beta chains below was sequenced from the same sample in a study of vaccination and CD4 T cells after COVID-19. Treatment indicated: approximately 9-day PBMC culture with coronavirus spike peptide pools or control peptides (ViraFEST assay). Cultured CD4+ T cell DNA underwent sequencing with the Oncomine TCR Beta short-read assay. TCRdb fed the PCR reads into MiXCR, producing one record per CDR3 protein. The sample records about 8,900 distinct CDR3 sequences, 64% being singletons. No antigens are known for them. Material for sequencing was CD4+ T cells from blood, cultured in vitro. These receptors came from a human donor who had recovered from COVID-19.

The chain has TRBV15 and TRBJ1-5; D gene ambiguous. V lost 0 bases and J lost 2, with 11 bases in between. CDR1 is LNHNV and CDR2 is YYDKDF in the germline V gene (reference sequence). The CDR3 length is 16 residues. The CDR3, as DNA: TGTGCCACCAGCAGAGATCGGGGTTTCGGCAATCAGCCCCAGCATTTT. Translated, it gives CATSRDRGFGNQPQHF.

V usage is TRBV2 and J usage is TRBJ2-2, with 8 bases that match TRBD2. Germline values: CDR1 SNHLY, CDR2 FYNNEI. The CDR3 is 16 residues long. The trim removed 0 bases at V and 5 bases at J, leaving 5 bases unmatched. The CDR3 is CASSEAGGAGTGELFF. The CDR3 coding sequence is TGTGCCAGCAGTGAAGCCGGGGGGGCCGGTACCGGGGAGCTGTTTTTT.

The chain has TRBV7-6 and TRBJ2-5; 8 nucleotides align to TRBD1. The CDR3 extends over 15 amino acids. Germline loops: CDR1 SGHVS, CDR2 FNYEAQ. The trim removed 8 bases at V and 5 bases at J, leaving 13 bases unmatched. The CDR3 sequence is CASATPQGARETQYF. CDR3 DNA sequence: TGTGCCAGCGCTACCCCGCAGGGGGCGCGGGAGACCCAGTACTTC.

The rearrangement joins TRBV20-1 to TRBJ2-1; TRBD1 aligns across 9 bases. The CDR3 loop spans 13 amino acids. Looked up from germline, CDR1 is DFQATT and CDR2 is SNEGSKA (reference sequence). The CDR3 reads CSGLRTGDGEQFF. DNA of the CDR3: TGCAGCGGCTTGCGGACAGGGGATGGTGAGCAGTTCTTC.

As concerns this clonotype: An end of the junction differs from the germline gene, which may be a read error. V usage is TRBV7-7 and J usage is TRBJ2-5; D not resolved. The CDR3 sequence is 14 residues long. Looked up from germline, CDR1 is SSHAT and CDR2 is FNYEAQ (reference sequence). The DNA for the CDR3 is TGTGCTAGCAGCCCCTCTCTACCCACGGAGACCCAGTACTTC. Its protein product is CASSPSLPTETQYF.

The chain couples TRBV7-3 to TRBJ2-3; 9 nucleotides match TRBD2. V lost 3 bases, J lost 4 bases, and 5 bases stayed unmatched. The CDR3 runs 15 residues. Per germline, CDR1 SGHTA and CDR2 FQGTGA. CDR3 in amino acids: CASSFIAGVADTQYF. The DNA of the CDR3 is TGTGCCAGCAGCTTCATAGCGGGAGTGGCAGATACGCAGTATTTT.

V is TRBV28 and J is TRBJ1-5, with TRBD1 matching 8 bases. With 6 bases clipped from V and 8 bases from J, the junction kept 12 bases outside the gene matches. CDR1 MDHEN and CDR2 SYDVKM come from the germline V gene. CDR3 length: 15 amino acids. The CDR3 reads CASRPGQAQKEPQHF. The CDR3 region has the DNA TGTGCCAGCAGGCCGGGACAGGCCCAAAAAGAGCCCCAGCATTTT.

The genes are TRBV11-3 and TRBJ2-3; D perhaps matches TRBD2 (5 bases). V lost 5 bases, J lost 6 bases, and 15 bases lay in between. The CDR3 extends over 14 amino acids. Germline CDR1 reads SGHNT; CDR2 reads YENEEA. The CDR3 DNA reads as TGTGCCAGCAGCGGACCGGGGTTCGTGGATACGCAGTATTTT. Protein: CASSGPGFVDTQYF. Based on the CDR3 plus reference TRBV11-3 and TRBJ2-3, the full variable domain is EAGVVQSPRYKIIEKKQPVAFWCNPISGHNTLYWYLQNLGQGPELLIRYENEEAVDDSQLPKDRFSAERLKGVDSTLKIQPAELGDSAVYLCASSGPGFVDTQYFGPGTRLTVL.

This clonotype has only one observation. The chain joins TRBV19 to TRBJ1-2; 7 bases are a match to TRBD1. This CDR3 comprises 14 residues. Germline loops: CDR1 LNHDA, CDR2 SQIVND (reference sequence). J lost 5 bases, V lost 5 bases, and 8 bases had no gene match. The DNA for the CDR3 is TGTGCCAGTAGTCCCCGGGACAGATTATATGGCTACACCTTC. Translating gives CASSPRDRLYGYTF. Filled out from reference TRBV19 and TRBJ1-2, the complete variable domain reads DGGITQSPKYLFRKEGQNVTLSCEQNLNHDAMYWYRQDPGQGLRLIYYSQIVNDFQKGDIAEGYSVSREKKESFPLTVTSAQKNPTAFYLCASSPRDRLYGYTFGSGTRLTVV.

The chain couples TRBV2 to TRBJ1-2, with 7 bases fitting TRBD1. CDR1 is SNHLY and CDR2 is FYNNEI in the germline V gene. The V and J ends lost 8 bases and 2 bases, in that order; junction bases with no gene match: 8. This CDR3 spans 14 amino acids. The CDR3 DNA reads TGTGCCAGCCGTCAAGGGACAGCAAACTATGGCTACACCTTC. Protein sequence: CASRQGTANYGYTF.

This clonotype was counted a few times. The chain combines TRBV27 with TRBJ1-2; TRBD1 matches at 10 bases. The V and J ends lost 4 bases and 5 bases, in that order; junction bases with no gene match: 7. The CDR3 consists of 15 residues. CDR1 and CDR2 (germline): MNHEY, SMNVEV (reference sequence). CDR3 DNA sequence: TGTGCCAGCAGTTCCCCCGGGACAGGGGTTTATGGCTACACCTTC. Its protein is CASSSPGTGVYGYTF.

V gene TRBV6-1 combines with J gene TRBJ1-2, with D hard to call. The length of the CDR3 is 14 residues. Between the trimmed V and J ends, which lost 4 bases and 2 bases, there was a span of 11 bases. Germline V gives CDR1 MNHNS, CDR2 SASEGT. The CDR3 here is CASSARKLNYGYTF. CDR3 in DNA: TGTGCCAGCAGTGCCAGGAAACTCAACTATGGCTACACCTTC.

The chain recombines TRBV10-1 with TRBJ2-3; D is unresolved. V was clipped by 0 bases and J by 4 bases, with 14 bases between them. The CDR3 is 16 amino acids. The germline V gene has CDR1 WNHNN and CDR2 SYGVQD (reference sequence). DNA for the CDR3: TGCGCCAGCAGTGAGTCTAGCCAGGACGGTCCAGATACGCAGTATTTT. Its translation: CASSESSQDGPDTQYF.

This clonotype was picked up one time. The CDR3 DNA follows: TGTGCCAGCAGCTTAGGGGACAGGGGGCTAGAAGAGACCCAGTACTTC. Translated: CASSLGDRGLEETQYF. The chain joins TRBV7-9 to TRBJ2-5; 12 nucleotides match TRBD1. The CDR3 has 16 residues. The junction had 3 bases not matched to a gene; V was cut back by 1 base and J by 3 bases. Germline V gene lookup returns CDR1 SEHNR and CDR2 FQNEAQ (reference sequence).

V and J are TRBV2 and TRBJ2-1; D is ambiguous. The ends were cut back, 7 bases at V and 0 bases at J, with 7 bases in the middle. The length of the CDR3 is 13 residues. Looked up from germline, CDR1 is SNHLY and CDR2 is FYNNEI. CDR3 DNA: TGTGCCAGCAACAGACCCTCCTACAATGAGCAGTTCTTC. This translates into CASNRPSYNEQFF.

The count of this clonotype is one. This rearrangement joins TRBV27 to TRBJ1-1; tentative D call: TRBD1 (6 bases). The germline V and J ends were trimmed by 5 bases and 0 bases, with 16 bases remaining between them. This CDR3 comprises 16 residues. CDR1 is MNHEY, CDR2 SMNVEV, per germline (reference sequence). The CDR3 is CASSPQTGTMNTEAFF. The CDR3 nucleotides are TGTGCCAGCAGTCCTCAGACAGGCACGATGAACACTGAAGCTTTCTTT.

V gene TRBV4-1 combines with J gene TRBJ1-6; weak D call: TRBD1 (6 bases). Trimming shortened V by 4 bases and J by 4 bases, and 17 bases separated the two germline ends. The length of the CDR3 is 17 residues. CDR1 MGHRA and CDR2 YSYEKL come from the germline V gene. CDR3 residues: CASSLVRTENYNSPLHF. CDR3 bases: TGCGCCAGCAGCCTAGTACGGACAGAGAATTATAATTCACCCCTCCACTTT.

CDR3 bases: TGTGCCAGCAGTCCCTACCCTCGGGTTCCCTCCTACAATGAGCAGTTCTTC. Translation: CASSPYPRVPSYNEQFF. The genes are TRBV7-2 and TRBJ2-1; D is unresolved. Per germline, CDR1 SGHTA and CDR2 FQGNSA. V was pared by 6 bases and J by 0 bases, with 18 bases between. The CDR3 extends over 17 amino acids.

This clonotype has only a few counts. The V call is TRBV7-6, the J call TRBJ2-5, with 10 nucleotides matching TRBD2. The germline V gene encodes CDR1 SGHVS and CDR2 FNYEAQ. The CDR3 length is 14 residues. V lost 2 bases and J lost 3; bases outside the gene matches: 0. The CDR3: CASSLLAGEETQYF. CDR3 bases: TGTGCCAGCAGCTTACTAGCGGGAGAAGAGACCCAGTACTTC.

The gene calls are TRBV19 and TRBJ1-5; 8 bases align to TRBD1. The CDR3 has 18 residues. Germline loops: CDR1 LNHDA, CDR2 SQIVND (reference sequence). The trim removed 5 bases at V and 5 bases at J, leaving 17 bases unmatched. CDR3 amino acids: CASSGGPYGQGAHQPQHF. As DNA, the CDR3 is TGTGCCAGTAGTGGAGGCCCTTACGGGCAGGGGGCACATCAGCCCCAGCATTTT.

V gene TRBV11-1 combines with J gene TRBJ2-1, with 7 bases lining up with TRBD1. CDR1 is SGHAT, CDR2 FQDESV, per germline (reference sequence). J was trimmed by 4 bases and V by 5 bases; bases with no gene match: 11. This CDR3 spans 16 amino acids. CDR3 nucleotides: TGTGCCAGCAGCCGTACAGGGGTTGGACGATACAATGAGCAGTTCTTC. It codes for CASSRTGVGRYNEQFF.

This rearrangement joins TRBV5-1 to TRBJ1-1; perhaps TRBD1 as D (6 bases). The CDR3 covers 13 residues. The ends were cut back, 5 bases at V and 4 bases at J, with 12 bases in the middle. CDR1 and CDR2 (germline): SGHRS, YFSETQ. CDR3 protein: CASSRGGSTEAFF. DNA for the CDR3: TGCGCCAGCAGTAGAGGGGGGTCCACTGAAGCTTTCTTT. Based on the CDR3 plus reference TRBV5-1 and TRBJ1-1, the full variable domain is KAGVTQTPRYLIKTRGQQVTLSCSPISGHRSVSWYQQTPGQGLQFLFEYFSETQRNKGNFPGRFSGRQFSNSRSEMNVSTLELGDSALYLCASSRGGSTEAFFGQGTRLTVV.

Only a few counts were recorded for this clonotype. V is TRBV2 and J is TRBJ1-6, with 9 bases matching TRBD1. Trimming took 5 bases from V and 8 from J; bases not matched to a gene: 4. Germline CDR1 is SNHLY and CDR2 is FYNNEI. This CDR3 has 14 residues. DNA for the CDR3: TGTGCCAGCAGTTCCCGGGACAGGGATTCACCCCTCCACTTT. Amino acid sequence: CASSSRDRDSPLHF.

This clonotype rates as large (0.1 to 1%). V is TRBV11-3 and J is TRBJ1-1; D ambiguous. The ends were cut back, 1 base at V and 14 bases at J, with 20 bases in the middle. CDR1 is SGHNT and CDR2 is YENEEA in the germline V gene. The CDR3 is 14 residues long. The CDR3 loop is CASSLVSSQARVFF. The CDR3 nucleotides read TGTGCCAGCAGCTTAGTCTCATCCCAGGCCCGAGTCTTCTTT.

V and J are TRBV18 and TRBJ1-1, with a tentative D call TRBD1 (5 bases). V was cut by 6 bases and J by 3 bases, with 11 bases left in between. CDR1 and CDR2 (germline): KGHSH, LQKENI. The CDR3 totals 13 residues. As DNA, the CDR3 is TGTGCCAGCTCTCGCAGGGTTGACACTGAAGCTTTCTTT. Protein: CASSRRVDTEAFF.

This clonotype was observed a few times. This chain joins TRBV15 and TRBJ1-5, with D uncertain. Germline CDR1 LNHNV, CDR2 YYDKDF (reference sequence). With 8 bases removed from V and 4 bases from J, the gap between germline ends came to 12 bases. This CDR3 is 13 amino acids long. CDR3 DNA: TGTGCCACCGGTGCGAGGGCGAATCAGCCCCAGCATTTT. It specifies CATGARANQPQHF. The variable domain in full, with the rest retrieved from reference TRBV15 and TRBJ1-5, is DAMVIQNPRYQVTQFGKPVTLSCSQTLNHNVMYWYQQKSSQAPKLLFHYYDKDFNNEADTPDNFQSRRPNTSFCFLDIRSPGLGDTAMYLCATGARANQPQHFGDGTRLSIL.

In nucleotides, the CDR3 is TGTGCCAGCAGTCAGGGGGCTGCCCACTATGGCTACACCTTC. This codes for CASSQGAAHYGYTF. The rearrangement uses TRBV6-1 and TRBJ1-2; 8 nucleotides agree with TRBD1. The V gene's germline CDR1 is MNHNS and CDR2 SASEGT. The V and J ends lost 5 bases and 3 bases, in that order; junction bases with no gene match: 5. The CDR3 is 14 amino acids.

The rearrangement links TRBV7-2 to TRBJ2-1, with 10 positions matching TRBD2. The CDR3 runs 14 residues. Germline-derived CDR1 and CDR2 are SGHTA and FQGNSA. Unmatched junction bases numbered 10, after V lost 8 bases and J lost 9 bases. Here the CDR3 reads CASVLSGGESEQFF. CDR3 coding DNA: TGTGCCAGCGTTTTAAGCGGGGGGGAATCTGAGCAGTTCTTC. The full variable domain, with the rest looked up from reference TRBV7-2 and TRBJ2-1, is GAGVSQSPSNKVTEKGKDVELRCDPISGHTALYWYRQSLGQGLEFLIYFQGNSAPDKSGLPSDRFSAERTGGSVSTLTIQRTQQEDSAVYLCASVLSGGESEQFFGPGTRLTVL.

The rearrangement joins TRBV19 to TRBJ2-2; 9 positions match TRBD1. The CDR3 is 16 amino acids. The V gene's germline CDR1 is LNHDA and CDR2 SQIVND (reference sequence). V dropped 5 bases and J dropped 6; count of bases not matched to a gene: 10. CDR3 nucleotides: TGTGCCAGTAGTGTGTACAGGGGGCGTAGTCCCGGGGAGCTGTTTTTT. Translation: CASSVYRGRSPGELFF.